The TCR beta chain described here comes from a study of blood T cells in healthy people across ages. In this sample, this clonotype turned up a few times. A J-beta primer mix and a sample-barcoded 5' primer were used in a second PCR of about 6 to 12 cycles. In TCRdb, the 5' RACE reads were re-called with MiXCR into one record per CDR3 protein. The sample records about 1 million distinct CDR3 sequences, approximately 25% being singletons. CDR1 and CDR2 from the germline V gene are LGHNA and YSLEER. This CDR3 has 14 residues. The V and J ends lost 4 bases and 2 bases respectively, with 12 bases between them. The same sample was also used in a study of T cells of mothers and their children.

The receptor was derived from a girl between 2 and 10 years old in good health. Sequencing was carried out using blood. This chain uses TRBV4-3 with TRBJ2-7, with unresolved D. The CDR3 sequence is CASSPYLSAYEQYF. The CDR3, as DNA: TGCGCCAGCAGCCCCTACCTCTCGGCCTACGAGCAGTACTTC.